Below, 25 T cell receptor beta chains from the same sample are listed, as sequenced in a study of blood T cell repertoires in COVID-19. Generated by immunoSEQ multiplex PCR, the TCRdb table keeps only in-frame clones and is missing some. Of approximately 150,000 clones listed, approximately 88% are singletons. The material sequenced was peripheral blood. These receptor sequences come from a human donor in a cohort sampled during active COVID-19.

This chain connects TRBV6-5 to TRBJ1-1; D is undetermined. This CDR3 is 16 amino acids long. V was clipped by 0 bases and J by 2 bases, with 13 bases between them. The V gene's germline CDR1 is MNHEY and CDR2 SVGAGI. CDR3 region: CASSYSVAALNTEAFF. As DNA, the CDR3 is TGTGCCAGCAGTTACTCAGTCGCAGCACTAAACACTGAAGCTTTCTTT.

This clone was counted only a few times. The chain has TRBV3-1 (or the pseudogene TRBV3-2) and TRBJ2-7; D is perhaps TRBD1 (6 bases). This CDR3 has 14 amino acids. Germline-derived CDR1 and CDR2 are LGHDT and YNNKEL (reference sequence). V gave up 4 bases and J gave up 5 bases, with 15 bases separating them. The CDR3 region is CASSPTLNRDEQYF. Written as DNA, the CDR3 is TGTGCCAGCAGCCCGACCCTTAACAGGGACGAGCAGTACTTC.

The chain recombines TRBV6-1 with TRBJ2-7, with 8 bases fitting TRBD1. After removal of 2 bases from V and 3 bases from J, the junction contained 9 bases not matched to a gene. This CDR3 comprises 16 residues. Germline-derived CDR1 and CDR2 are MNHNS and SASEGT. CDR3 in amino acids: CASSEQTPTGDYEQYF. The CDR3, as DNA: TGTGCCAGCAGTGAACAAACCCCGACAGGGGACTACGAGCAGTACTTC.

The V gene is TRBV10-2, the J gene TRBJ1-4, with 7 bases matching TRBD1. The CDR3 covers 13 residues. J gave up 7 bases and V 5 bases, and 4 bases lay outside the gene matches. Per germline, CDR1 WSHSY and CDR2 SAAADI. The CDR3 bases are TGCGCCAGCAGTTGGGACAGAGGTGAAAAACTGTTTTTT. Translation gives CASSWDRGEKLFF.

This chain joins TRBV6-4 and TRBJ2-3, with a possible D match to TRBD1 (5 bases). The CDR3 length is 16 residues. Germline V gene data show CDR1 as MRHNA and CDR2 as SNTAGT. V shed 1 base and J shed 3 bases, with 14 bases lying between them. The chain's CDR3 is CASSDFYGHRTDTQYF. The CDR3 nucleotides are TGTGCCAGCAGTGACTTCTATGGACACCGGACAGATACGCAGTATTTT.

This clone was found a few times. One end of the junction varies from germline; a read error may be responsible. The chain recombines TRBV7-9 with TRBJ2-7; TRBD1 might be the D (7 bases). Germline assignment: CDR1 SEHNR and CDR2 FQNEAQ (reference sequence). This CDR3 is 12 amino acids long. In DNA form, the CDR3 reads TGTGCCAGCAGCTTAGACAGGGGACTTCGGGACTTC. This translates into CASSLDRGLRDF.

The chain is built from TRBV9 and TRBJ2-3; 9 nucleotides align to TRBD2. Germline CDR1 is SGDLS and CDR2 is YYNGEE. This CDR3 is 14 amino acids long. The V gene end was trimmed by 4 bases and the J gene end by 4 bases; junction bases not matched to a gene: 4. DNA of the CDR3: TGTGCCAGCAGCCCCCGCGGGGGGGCAGATACGCAGTATTTT. It codes for CASSPRGGADTQYF.

The genes are TRBV2 and TRBJ2-7; 7 bases are a match to TRBD2. CDR3 length: 12 residues. Looked up from germline, CDR1 is SNHLY and CDR2 is FYNNEI. Germline trimming cut 6 bases from V and 6 bases from J; bases unmatched to any gene: 5. The CDR3 spells CASRRETREQYF. CDR3 coding DNA: TGTGCCAGCAGGCGGGAGACGCGCGAGCAGTACTTC.

This chain uses TRBV29-1 with TRBJ2-7, with TRBD1 identical over 7 bases. Trimming took 4 bases from V and 2 from J; bases not matched to a gene: 11. Germline V gives CDR1 SQVTM, CDR2 ANQGSEA. CDR3 length: 15 residues. DNA for the CDR3: TGCAGCGTTGGGAACGACAGGGAAGAGCCCTACGAGCAGTACTTC. Residues: CSVGNDREEPYEQYF.

Written as DNA, the CDR3 is TGTGCCAGCAGCCAAGCGGGGGGGCGCACAGATACGCAGTATTTT. Translation: CASSQAGGRTDTQYF. V usage is TRBV3-1 (or the pseudogene TRBV3-2) and J usage is TRBJ2-3; 8 nucleotides align to TRBD2. There are 15 residues in the CDR3. Germline CDR1 reads LGHDT; CDR2 reads YNNKEL (reference sequence). The J segment lost 1 base and the V segment lost 1 base, leaving 1 base of the junction unmatched.

The rearrangement uses TRBV9 and TRBJ1-5; unclear D gene. Germline CDR1 SGDLS, CDR2 YYNGEE. Trimming cost V 0 bases and J 3 bases, with 10 bases left between them. CDR3 length: 15 amino acids. The CDR3 DNA follows: TGTGCCAGCAGCGTAGGGGCATATGACAATCAGCCCCAGCATTTT. Translation: CASSVGAYDNQPQHF.

CDR3 nucleotide sequence: TGTGCCAGCAGTCCCCTAGAACGGGGAAAACTGTTTTTT. Translation: CASSPLERGKLFF. The chain is built from TRBV6-5 and TRBJ1-4; D remains ambiguous. The germline gives CDR1 MNHEY, CDR2 SVGAGI. The CDR3 sequence is 13 residues long. V lost 5 bases and J 10 bases, leaving 14 bases between the germline ends.

The J gene is TRBJ1-2, the V gene TRBV7-2; 7 nucleotides agree with TRBD1. The trim removed 3 bases at V and 1 base at J, leaving 5 bases unmatched. Germline values: CDR1 SGHTA, CDR2 FQGNSA. This CDR3 comprises 15 residues. The CDR3 is CASSFRGRGNYGYTF. CDR3 bases: TGTGCCAGCAGCTTTAGGGGGCGGGGTAACTATGGCTACACCTTC.

V and J are TRBV3-1 (or the pseudogene TRBV3-2) and TRBJ1-2; TRBD1 is a possible D gene (5 bases). Germline V gene sequence: CDR1 LGHDT, CDR2 YNNKEL (reference sequence). The CDR3 contains 16 residues. Between the trimmed V and J ends, which lost 2 bases and 4 bases, there was a span of 17 bases. CDR3 sequence (DNA): TGTGCCAGCAGCCAACCGATCGGCACCGGGGGCTATGGCTACACCTTC. Translation: CASSQPIGTGGYGYTF.

V usage is TRBV27 and J usage is TRBJ1-2, with D perhaps TRBD1 (5 bases). CDR3 size: 15 residues. In germline, CDR1 is MNHEY, CDR2 SMNVEV (reference sequence). Trimming pared 0 bases from V and 4 bases from J, leaving 12 bases between. Written as DNA, the CDR3 is TGTGCCAGCAGTTTATCGCAGGGCATAGGCTATGGCTACACCTTC. Translating gives CASSLSQGIGYGYTF.

This clone was seen only a few times. The genes are TRBV6-2 or TRBV6-3 and TRBJ1-2; 7 nucleotides line up with TRBD1. CDR3 length equals 14 residues. V shed 5 bases, J shed 4 bases, and the junction held 7 bases outside the gene matches. Germline V CDR1 and CDR2: MNHEY, SVGEGT. This CDR3 is CASSRSTGAYGYTF. CDR3 coding DNA: TGTGCCAGCAGTCGTTCTACAGGGGCCTATGGCTACACCTTC.

The rearrangement joins TRBV7-8 to TRBJ2-5, with 7 bases fitting TRBD2. V trimming: 1 base; J trimming: 5 bases; junction bases outside the gene matches: 1. The CDR3 runs 13 residues. CDR1 and CDR2 from the germline V gene are SGHVS and FQNEAQ. The CDR3 is CASSLGTSETQYF. The DNA of the CDR3 is TGTGCCAGCAGCTTAGGGACTAGTGAGACCCAGTACTTC. The variable domain in full, completed from reference TRBV7-8 and TRBJ2-5, reads GAGVSQSPRYKVAKRGQDVALRCDPISGHVSLFWYQQALGQGPEFLTYFQNEAQLDKSGLPSDRFFAERPEGSVSTLKIQRTQQEDSAVYLCASSLGTSETQYFGPGTRLLVL.

The V and J genes are TRBV7-9 and TRBJ2-7; 10 bases match TRBD2. V gave up 0 bases and J gave up 4 bases; unmatched junction bases: 3. The CDR3 consists of 15 residues. CDR1 is SEHNR and CDR2 is FQNEAQ in the germline V gene (reference sequence). The CDR3, as DNA: TGTGCCAGCAGCTTAGCTGGACTAGCGGTTTACGAGCAGTACTTC. The encoded protein is CASSLAGLAVYEQYF.

The chain couples TRBV27 to TRBJ2-1; 11 bases map to TRBD1. The V gene end was trimmed by 8 bases and the J gene end by 5 bases; junction bases not matched to a gene: 17. Per germline, CDR1 MNHEY and CDR2 SMNVEV (reference sequence). CDR3 length equals 18 residues. The CDR3 DNA reads as TGTGCCAGCGGGGACAGGGGGAGGTATAGACTGTGGGACAATGAGCAGTTCTTC. Its protein product is CASGDRGRYRLWDNEQFF.

The gene calls are TRBV5-3 and TRBJ1-4, with TRBD1 matching 8 bases. TRBV5-3 carries the ORF label, with uncertain function. The CDR3 has 14 residues. V shed 2 bases and J 4 bases; nucleotides not matched to a gene: 1. The CDR3 DNA follows: TGTGCCAGAAGCTTACAGGGGGGTAATGAAAAACTGTTTTTT. The encoded protein is CARSLQGGNEKLFF.

The chain couples TRBV4-1 to TRBJ2-7; D is possibly TRBD1 (5 bases). V gave up 4 bases and J gave up 0 bases, with 13 bases separating them. The CDR3 sequence is 15 residues long. Germline V gene sequence: CDR1 MGHRA, CDR2 YSYEKL. CDR3 sequence reads: CASSPGKDPSYEQYF. CDR3 nucleotides: TGCGCCAGCAGCCCAGGGAAGGATCCCTCCTACGAGCAGTACTTC.

The genes are TRBV5-8 and TRBJ2-7, with no clear D. The CDR3 runs to 12 residues. V was clipped by 3 bases and J by 2 bases, with 6 bases between them. Germline V gene data show CDR1 as SGHTS and CDR2 as YDEGEE. CDR3 amino acids: CASSSRTYEQYF. CDR3 coding DNA: TGTGCCAGCAGCTCCCGTACCTACGAGCAGTACTTC.

This chain links TRBV27 with TRBJ2-7, with TRBD2 matching over 14 bases. CDR3 length: 15 amino acids. J lost 4 bases, V lost 2 bases, and 1 base had no gene match. The V gene's germline CDR1 is MNHEY and CDR2 SMNVEV (reference sequence). CDR3 protein: CASSLRTSGGYEQYF. For the CDR3, the DNA is TGTGCCAGCAGTTTAAGGACTAGCGGGGGGTACGAGCAGTACTTC.

V gene TRBV19 combines with J gene TRBJ2-5; the match to TRBD1 covers 8 bases. After removal of 5 bases from V and 1 base from J, the junction contained 9 bases not matched to a gene. CDR3 length equals 16 residues. Germline V gene lookup returns CDR1 LNHDA and CDR2 SQIVND (reference sequence). DNA of the CDR3: TGTGCCAGTAGTCCCCCGCCCGGGACAGGCCAAGAGACCCAGTACTTC. This encodes CASSPPPGTGQETQYF.

The rearrangement links TRBV27 to TRBJ1-1; D is perhaps TRBD1 (6 bases). V was trimmed by 3 bases and J by 6 bases, leaving 11 bases between them. The length of the CDR3 is 13 residues. Per germline, CDR1 MNHEY and CDR2 SMNVEV (reference sequence). CDR3 amino acids: CASSLGRGAEAFF. CDR3 nucleotides: TGTGCCAGCAGTTTGGGCAGGGGCGCTGAAGCTTTCTTT.